The T cell receptor (beta chain) described here comes from a study of PD-L1 blockade in urothelial cancer. The overall study: Male sex and bladder-origin urothelial cancer characterized about 85% of the roughly 29 patients.

Time point reported: peripheral blood 6 weeks after treatment start. Generated by immunoSEQ multiplex PCR, the TCRdb table keeps only in-frame clones and is missing some. The data hold just over 35,000 clones, with around 84% observed a single time. The germline V gene has CDR1 SNHLY and CDR2 FYNNEI. CDR3 size: 14 residues. After removal of 6 bases from V and 3 bases from J, the junction contained 4 bases not matched to a gene. The clonotype originates from a man in his forties or fifties with urothelial cancer. The input for sequencing was PBMCs, taken around atezolizumab (anti-PD-L1) treatment. J is TRBJ2-2 and V is TRBV2; 7 nucleotides line up with TRBD1. The CDR3 DNA reads TGTGCCAGCAGCGGGACAGCTCACACCGGGGAGCTGTTTTTT. It yields the protein CASSGTAHTGELFF.